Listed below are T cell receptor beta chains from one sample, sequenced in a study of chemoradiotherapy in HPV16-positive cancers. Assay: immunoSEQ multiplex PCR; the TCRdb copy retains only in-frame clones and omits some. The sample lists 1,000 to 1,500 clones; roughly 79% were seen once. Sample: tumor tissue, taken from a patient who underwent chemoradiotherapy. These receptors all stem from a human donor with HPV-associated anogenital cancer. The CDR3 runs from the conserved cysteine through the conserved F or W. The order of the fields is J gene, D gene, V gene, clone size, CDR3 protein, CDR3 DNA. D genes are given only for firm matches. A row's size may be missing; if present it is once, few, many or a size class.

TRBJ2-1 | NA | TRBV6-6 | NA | CASSVGNEQFF | TGTGCCAGCAGCGTGGGGAATGAGCAGTTCTTC
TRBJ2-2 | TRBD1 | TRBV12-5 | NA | CASGLVTGGQANTGELFF | TGTGCTAGTGGTTTGGTGACAGGGGGCCAGGCGAACACCGGGGAGCTGTTTTTT
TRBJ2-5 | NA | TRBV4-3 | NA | CASSPQVGAPGTQYF | TGCGCCAGCAGCCCCCAGGTAGGGGCCCCAGGGACCCAGTACTTC
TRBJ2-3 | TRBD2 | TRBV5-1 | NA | CASSYTSGMGTDTQYF | TGCGCCAGCAGTTACACTAGCGGGATGGGCACAGATACGCAGTATTTT
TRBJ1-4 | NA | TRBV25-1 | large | CASSEFGQRNEKLFF | TGTGCCAGCAGTGAATTCGGACAGCGTAATGAAAAACTGTTTTTT
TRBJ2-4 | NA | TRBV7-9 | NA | CASSLELNRKLAKNIQYF | TGTGCCAGCAGCTTAGAATTAAATAGAAAACTAGCCAAAAACATTCAGTACTTC
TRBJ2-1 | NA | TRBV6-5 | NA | CASSYSFLLGNNEQFF | TGTGCCAGCAGTTACTCGTTTCTACTGGGGAACAATGAGCAGTTCTTC
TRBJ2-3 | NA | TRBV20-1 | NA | CSTRSTDTQYF | TGCAGCACTCGGAGCACAGATACGCAGTATTTT
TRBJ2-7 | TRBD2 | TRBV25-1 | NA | CASSGSGGAYEQYF | TGTGCCAGCAGTGGTAGCGGGGGGGCCTACGAGCAGTACTTC
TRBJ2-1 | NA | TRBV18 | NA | CASSPEGRGGVEQFF | TGTGCCAGCTCACCTGAAGGCAGGGGAGGGGTTGAGCAGTTCTTC
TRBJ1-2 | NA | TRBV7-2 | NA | CASSLAQVENYGYTF | TGTGCCAGCAGCTTAGCACAGGTGGAAAACTATGGCTACACCTTC
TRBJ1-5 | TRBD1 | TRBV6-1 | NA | CASSADRGNQPQHF | TGTGCCAGCAGTGCCGACAGGGGCAATCAGCCCCAGCATTTT
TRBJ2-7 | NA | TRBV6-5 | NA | CASSQDLGAYEQYF | TGTGCCAGCAGCCAGGACCTGGGGGCCTACGAGCAGTACTTC
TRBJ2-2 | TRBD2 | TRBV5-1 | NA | CASSGTSGGTGELFF | TGCGCCAGCAGCGGGACTAGCGGGGGAACCGGGGAGCTGTTTTTT
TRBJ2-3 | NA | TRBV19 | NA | CASSTNTDTQYF | TGTGCCAGTAGTACGAACACAGATACGCAGTATTTT
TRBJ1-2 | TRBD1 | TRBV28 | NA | CASSFFGTGVSGYTF | TGTGCCAGCAGTTTTTTTGGGACAGGGGTTAGTGGCTACACCTTC
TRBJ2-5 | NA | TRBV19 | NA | CASSIVGGETQYF | TGTGCCAGTAGTATAGTAGGGGGAGAGACCCAGTACTTC
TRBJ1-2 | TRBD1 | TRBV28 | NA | CASSWDRAYGYTF | TGTGCCAGCAGTTGGGACAGGGCCTATGGCTACACCTTC
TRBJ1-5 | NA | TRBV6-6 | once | CASNATLGPQHF | TGTGCCAGCAACGCCACCCTTGGGCCCCAGCATTTT
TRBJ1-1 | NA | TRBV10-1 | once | CASSKQTGNTEAFF | TGCGCCAGCAGTAAACAGACAGGGAACACTGAAGCTTTCTTT
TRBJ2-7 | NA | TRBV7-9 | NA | CASSLDSGPLYEQYF | TGTGCCAGCAGCTTAGATTCAGGGCCCCTCTACGAGCAGTACTTC